This TCR beta chain comes out of a study of OX40 agonist ivuxolimab in advanced cancers. Notes on the study in general: Among the least clonally expanded were partial responders at 0.1-3.0 mg/kg.

With respect to this clone: As yet, its antigen is unknown.

Produced via immunoSEQ multiplex PCR; TCRdb's table is partial and in-frame only. Seen here are approximately 74,000 clones, 80% to 95% observed once, and the top ten hold 5% to 7%. The source was CD4+ or CD8+ T cells sorted from blood, collected in a trial of the OX40 agonist ivuxolimab. The TCR sequence derives from an adult with an advanced solid tumor such as melanoma, head and neck, liver or kidney cancer.

In DNA, the CDR3 is TGTGCCAGCAGCGTATGGGGGAATGCAGATACGCAGTATTTT. It codes for CASSVWGNADTQYF. The rearrangement joins TRBV9 to TRBJ2-3, with D perhaps being TRBD1 or TRBD2 (5 bases each). V was trimmed by 1 base and J by 4 bases, leaving 10 bases between them. This CDR3 has 14 residues. Germline V CDR1 and CDR2: SGDLS, YYNGEE.